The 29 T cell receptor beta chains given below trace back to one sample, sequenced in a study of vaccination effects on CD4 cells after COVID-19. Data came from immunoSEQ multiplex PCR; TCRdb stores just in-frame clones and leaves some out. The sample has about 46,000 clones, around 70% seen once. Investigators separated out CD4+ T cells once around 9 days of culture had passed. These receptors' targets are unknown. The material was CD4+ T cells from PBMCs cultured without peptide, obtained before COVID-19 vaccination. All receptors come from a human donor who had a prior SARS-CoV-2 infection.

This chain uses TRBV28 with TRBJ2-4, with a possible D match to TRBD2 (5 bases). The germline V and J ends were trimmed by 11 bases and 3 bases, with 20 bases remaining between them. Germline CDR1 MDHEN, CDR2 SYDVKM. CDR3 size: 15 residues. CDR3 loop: CAHSRGGRVKNIQYF. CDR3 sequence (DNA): TGTGCCCATAGCAGAGGCGGGCGAGTCAAAAACATTCAGTACTTC. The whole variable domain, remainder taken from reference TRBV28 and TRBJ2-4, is DVKVTQSSRYLVKRTGEKVFLECVQDMDHENMFWYRQDPGLGLRLIYFSYDVKMKEKGDIPEGYSVSREKKERFSLILESASTNQTSMYLCAHSRGGRVKNIQYFGAGTRLSVL.

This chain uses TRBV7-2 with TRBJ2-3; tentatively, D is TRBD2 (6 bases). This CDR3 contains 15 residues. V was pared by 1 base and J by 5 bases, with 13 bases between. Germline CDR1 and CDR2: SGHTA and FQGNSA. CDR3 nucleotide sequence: TGTGCCAGCAGCTTAGTATCAGGGAGGAGAGATACGCAGTATTTT. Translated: CASSLVSGRRDTQYF. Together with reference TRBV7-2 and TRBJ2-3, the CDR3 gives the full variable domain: GAGVSQSPSNKVTEKGKDVELRCDPISGHTALYWYRQSLGQGLEFLIYFQGNSAPDKSGLPSDRFSAERTGGSVSTLTIQRTQQEDSAVYLCASSLVSGRRDTQYFGPGTRLTVL.

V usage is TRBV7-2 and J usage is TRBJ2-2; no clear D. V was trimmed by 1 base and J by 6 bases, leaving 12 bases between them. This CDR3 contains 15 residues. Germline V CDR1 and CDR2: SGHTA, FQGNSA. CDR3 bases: TGTGCCAGCAGCTTAGTTTCTTTTGGGGCCGGGGAGCTGTTTTTT. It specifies CASSLVSFGAGELFF.

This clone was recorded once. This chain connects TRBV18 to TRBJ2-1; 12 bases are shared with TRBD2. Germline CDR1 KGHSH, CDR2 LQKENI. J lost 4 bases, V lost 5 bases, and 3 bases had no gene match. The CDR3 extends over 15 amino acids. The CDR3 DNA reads TGTGCCAGCTCAAAACTAGCGGGGGGATACAATGAGCAGTTCTTC. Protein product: CASSKLAGGYNEQFF. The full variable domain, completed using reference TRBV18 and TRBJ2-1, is NAGVMQNPRHLVRRRGQEARLRCSPMKGHSHVYWYRQLPEEGLKFMVYLQKENIIDESGMPKERFSAEFPKEGPSILRIQQVVRGDSAAYFCASSKLAGGYNEQFFGPGTRLTVL.

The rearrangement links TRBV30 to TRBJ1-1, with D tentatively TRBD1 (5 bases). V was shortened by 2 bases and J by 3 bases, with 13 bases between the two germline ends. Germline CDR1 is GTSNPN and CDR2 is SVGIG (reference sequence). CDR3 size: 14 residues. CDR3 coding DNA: TGTGCCTGGAGTTTAACAGGATTATACACTGAAGCTTTCTTT. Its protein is CAWSLTGLYTEAFF.

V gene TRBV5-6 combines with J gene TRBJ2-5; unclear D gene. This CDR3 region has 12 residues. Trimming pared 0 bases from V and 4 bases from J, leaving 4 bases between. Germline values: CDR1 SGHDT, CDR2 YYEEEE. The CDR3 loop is CASSLGVETQYF. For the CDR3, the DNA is TGTGCCAGCAGCTTGGGGGTAGAGACCCAGTACTTC. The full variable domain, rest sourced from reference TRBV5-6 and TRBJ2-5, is DAGVTQSPTHLIKTRGQQVTLRCSPKSGHDTVSWYQQALGQGPQFIFQYYEEEERQRGNFPDRFSGHQFPNYSSELNVNALLLGDSALYLCASSLGVETQYFGPGTRLLVL.

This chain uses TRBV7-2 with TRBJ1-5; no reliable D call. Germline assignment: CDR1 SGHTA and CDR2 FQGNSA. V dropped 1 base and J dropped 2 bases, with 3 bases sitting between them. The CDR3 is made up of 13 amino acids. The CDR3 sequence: CASSLDRNQPQHF. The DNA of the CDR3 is TGTGCCAGCAGCTTAGACCGCAATCAGCCCCAGCATTTT.

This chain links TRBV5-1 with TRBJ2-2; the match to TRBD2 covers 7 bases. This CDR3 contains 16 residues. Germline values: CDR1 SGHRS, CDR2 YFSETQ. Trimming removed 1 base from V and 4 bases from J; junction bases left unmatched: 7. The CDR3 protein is CASSLRSGEGTGELFF. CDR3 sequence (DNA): TGCGCCAGCAGCTTGAGGTCCGGGGAGGGCACCGGGGAGCTGTTTTTT.

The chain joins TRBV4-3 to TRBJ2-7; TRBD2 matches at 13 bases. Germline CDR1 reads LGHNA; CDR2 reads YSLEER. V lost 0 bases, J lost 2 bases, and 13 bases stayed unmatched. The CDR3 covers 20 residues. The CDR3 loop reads CASSQEALLRGLAGAYEQYF. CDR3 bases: TGCGCCAGCAGCCAAGAAGCCCTTCTCCGTGGACTAGCGGGAGCCTACGAGCAGTACTTC.

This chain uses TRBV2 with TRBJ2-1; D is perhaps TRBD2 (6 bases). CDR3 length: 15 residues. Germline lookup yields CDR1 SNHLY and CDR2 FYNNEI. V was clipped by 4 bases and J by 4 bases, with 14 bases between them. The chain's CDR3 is CASSVGGVSYNEQFF. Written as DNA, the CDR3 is TGTGCCAGCAGTGTGGGCGGGGTTTCGTACAATGAGCAGTTCTTC.

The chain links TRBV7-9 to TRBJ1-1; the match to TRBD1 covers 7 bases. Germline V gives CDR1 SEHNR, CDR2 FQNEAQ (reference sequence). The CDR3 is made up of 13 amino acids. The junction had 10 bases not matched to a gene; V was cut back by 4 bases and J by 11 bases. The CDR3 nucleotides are TGTGCCAGCAGCTCGGGACAGTCGAGGTGGGCTTTCTTT. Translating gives CASSSGQSRWAFF.

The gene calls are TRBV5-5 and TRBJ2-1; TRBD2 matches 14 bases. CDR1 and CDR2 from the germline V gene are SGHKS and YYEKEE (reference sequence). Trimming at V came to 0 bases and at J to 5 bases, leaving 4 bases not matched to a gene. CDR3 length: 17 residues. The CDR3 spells CASSLARTSGGNNEQFF. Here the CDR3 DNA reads TGTGCCAGCAGCTTGGCACGGACTAGCGGGGGGAACAATGAGCAGTTCTTC. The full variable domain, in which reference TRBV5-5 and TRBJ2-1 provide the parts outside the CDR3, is DAGVTQSPTHLIKTRGQQVTLRCSPISGHKSVSWYQQVLGQGPQFIFQYYEKEERGRGNFPDRFSARQFPNYSSELNVNALLLGDSALYLCASSLARTSGGNNEQFFGPGTRLTVL.

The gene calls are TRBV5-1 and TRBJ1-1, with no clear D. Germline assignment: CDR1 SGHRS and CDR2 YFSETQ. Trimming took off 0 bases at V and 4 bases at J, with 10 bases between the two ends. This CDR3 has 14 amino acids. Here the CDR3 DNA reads TGCGCCAGCAGCTTGGAAGCTCTTCCCACTGAAGCTTTCTTT. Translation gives CASSLEALPTEAFF.

The CDR3, as DNA: TGTGCCACCAGTGGGTACGGCGGTGGGGAGCTGTTTTTT. Translated, it gives CATSGYGGGELFF. The V gene is TRBV24-1, the J gene TRBJ2-2; D gene uncertain. The CDR3 covers 13 residues. Germline V gene data show CDR1 as KGHDR and CDR2 as SFDVKD. V was clipped by 5 bases and J by 8 bases, with 11 bases between them.

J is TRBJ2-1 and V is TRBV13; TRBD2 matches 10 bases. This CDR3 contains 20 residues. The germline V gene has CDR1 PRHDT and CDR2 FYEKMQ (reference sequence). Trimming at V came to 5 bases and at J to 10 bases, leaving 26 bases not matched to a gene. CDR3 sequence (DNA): TGTGCCAGCAGCCGAAAGACAGGTCTCCGACTAGCGGGTATCAGTAGGGAGCAGTTCTTC. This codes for CASSRKTGLRLAGISREQFF. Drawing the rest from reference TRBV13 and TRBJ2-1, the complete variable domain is AAGVIQSPRHLIKEKRETATLKCYPIPRHDTVYWYQQGPGQDPQFLISFYEKMQSDKGSIPDRFSAQQFSDYHSELNMSSLELGDSALYFCASSRKTGLRLAGISREQFFGPGTRLTVL.

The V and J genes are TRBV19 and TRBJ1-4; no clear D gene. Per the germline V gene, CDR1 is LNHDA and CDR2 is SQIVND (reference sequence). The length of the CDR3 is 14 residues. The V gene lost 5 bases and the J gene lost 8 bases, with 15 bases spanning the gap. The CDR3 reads CASSETVGGEKLFF. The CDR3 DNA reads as TGTGCCAGTAGTGAAACAGTGGGTGGGGAAAAACTGTTTTTT.

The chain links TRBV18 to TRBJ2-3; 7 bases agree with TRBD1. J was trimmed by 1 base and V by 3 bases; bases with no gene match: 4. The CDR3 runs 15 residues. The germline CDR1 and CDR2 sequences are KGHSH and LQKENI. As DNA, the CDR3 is TGTGCCAGCTCACCCTGGACAGGCCGCACAGATACGCAGTATTTT. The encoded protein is CASSPWTGRTDTQYF.

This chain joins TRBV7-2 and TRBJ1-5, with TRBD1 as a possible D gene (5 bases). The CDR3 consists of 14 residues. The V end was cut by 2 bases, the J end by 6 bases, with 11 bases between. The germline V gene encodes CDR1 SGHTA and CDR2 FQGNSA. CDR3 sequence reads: CASSLRGGTQPQHF. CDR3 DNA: TGTGCCAGCAGCTTACGAGGAGGGACTCAGCCCCAGCATTTT.

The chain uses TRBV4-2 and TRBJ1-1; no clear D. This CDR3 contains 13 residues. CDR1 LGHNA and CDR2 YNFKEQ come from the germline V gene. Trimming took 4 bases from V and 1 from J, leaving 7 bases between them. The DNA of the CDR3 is TGTGCCAGCAGCCGGCCAGGGAACACTGAAGCTTTCTTT. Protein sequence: CASSRPGNTEAFF.

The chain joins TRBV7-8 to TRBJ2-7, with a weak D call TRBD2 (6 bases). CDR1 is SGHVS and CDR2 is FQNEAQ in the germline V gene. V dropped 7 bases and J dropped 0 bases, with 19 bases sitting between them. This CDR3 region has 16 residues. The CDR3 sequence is CASIPRGAGSSYEQYF. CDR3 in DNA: TGTGCCAGCATCCCCCGAGGGGCGGGAAGCTCCTACGAGCAGTACTTC.

CDR3 bases: TGTGCCAGCAGTTTAGTCGCAACTCCAAGGCAGTTCTTC. It yields the protein CASSLVATPRQFF. The chain has TRBV12-3 or TRBV12-4 and TRBJ2-1; D unclear. This CDR3 contains 13 residues. Trimming removed 1 base at V and 12 bases at J, with 13 bases between.

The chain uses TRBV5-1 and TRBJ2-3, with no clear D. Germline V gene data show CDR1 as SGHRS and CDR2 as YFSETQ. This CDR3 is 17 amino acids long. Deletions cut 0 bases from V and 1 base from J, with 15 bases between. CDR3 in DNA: TGCGCCAGCAGCTTGGAGGGTAGATTGTTCGGCACAGATACGCAGTATTTT. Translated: CASSLEGRLFGTDTQYF.

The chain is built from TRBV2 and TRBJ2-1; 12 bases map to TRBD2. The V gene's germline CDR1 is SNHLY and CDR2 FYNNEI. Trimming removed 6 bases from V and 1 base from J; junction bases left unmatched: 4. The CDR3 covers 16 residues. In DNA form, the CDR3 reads TGTGCCAGCAGGACTAGCGGGGGCCTATCCTACAATGAGCAGTTCTTC. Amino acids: CASRTSGGLSYNEQFF.

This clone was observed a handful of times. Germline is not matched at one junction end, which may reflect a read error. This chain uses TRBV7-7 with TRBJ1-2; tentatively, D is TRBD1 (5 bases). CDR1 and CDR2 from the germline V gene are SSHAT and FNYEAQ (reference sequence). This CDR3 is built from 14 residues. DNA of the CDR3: TGTGCTAGCAGCTTTTTCGGGGGTTTCTATGGCTACACCTTC. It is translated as CASSFFGGFYGYTF.

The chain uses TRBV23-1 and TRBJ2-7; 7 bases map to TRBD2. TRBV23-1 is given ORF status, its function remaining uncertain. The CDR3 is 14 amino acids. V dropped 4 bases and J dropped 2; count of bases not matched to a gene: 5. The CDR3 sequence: CASSREGVAYEQYF. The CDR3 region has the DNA TGCGCCAGCAGTCGGGAGGGCGTCGCCTACGAGCAGTACTTC.

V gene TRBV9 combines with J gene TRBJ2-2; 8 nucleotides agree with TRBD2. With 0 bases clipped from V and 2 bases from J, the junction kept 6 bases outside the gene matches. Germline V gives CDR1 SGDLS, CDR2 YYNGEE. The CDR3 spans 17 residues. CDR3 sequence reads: CASSVAPRGGNTGELFF. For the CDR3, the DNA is TGTGCCAGCAGCGTAGCTCCTCGGGGGGGTAACACCGGGGAGCTGTTTTTT.

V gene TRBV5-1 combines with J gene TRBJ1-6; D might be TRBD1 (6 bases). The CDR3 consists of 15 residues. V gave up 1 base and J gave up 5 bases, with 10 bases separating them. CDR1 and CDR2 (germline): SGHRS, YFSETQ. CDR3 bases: TGCGCCAGCAGCTTGAGGCCAGGGGATAATTCACCCCTCCACTTT. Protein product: CASSLRPGDNSPLHF.

The CDR3 DNA sequence: TGTGCCAGCAGCTTGCGGTTCGCTAGCGGGCTTAGCTCCTACAATGAGCAGTTCTTC. Protein product: CASSLRFASGLSSYNEQFF. V gene TRBV5-6 combines with J gene TRBJ2-1; 8 bases fit TRBD2. Per germline, CDR1 SGHDT and CDR2 YYEEEE. The CDR3 loop spans 19 amino acids. V lost 1 base and J lost 0; bases outside the gene matches: 12.

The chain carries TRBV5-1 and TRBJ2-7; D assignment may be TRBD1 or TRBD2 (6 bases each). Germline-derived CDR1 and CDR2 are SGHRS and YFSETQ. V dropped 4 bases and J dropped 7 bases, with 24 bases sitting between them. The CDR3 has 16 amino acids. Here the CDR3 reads CASSGGPGQGEREQYF. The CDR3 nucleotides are TGCGCCAGCAGCGGGGGGCCGGGACAAGGGGAAAGGGAGCAGTACTTC.